The entry that follows covers one T cell receptor beta chain sequence. The target of this receptor is not known. One base away there is no much larger clone; base qualities are not given. This sample is drawn from a study of CD8+CD57+ T cells in acquired aplastic anemia (dated by TCRdb to the late 2010s). Regarding the study in general: Extracted DNA from sorted CD4+ and CD8+ cells averaged approximately 3 ug, ranging from roughly 0.17 to 30 ug. A CD8+CD57+ expansion meant a frequency higher than the mean frequency seen in healthy subjects.

The cysteine opens and the phenylalanine closes a CDR3 of 17 amino acids. The read is trimmed to its CDR3 DNA, 51 bases read in frame from base 1. CDR1 is given as SQVTM and CDR2 as ANQGSEA, both from the germline V gene. V and J are trimmed by 2 bases and 5 bases, and the gene matches miss 13 bases of the junction. The study at large found these results: Approximately 31 CD8+ CDR3 sequences were found in both patients and controls but appeared to be highly expressed in patients and within the immunodominant clones of the patients. No significant difference in CD8+ Simpson's diversity was found between patients and healthy controls (P=0.060).

Genomic DNA was used as template for profiling of TCR beta VDJ combinations and CDR3 sequences. TCR repertoire sequencing was run on an Illumina HiSeq 2000. In the source study's methods: TRBV/TRBJ rearrangement plots, CDR3 size and DJ length profiles, and Simpson's diversity index were used to assess repertoires. The immunodominant clone was defined as the most abundant DNA sequence in deep sequencing data. CDR3 amino acid sequences were checked for sharing between subjects and were compared against published repertoires and the VDJdb database. TCRdb reran the public reads through fastp at Q25 and MiXCR, keeping productive beta chains. One record per CDR3 amino acid sequence lists the most common genes and DNA. TCRdb, not the authors, supplied the V and J calls. In all, the sample holds 150,000 to 200,000 distinct CDR3 sequences, and around 50% of those were seen once. Approximately 3% of the sample is in the top ten clones.

Expansion of CD8+CD57+ cells had been shown by flow cytometry in the patients chosen for sequencing. Every patient had a diagnosis of severe acquired aplastic anemia based on International Study of Aplastic Anemia and Agranulocytosis and Camitta criteria. At the time blood was sampled, none of the patients had received any therapy. TCR repertoires of sorted CD4+ and CD8+ blood T cells from severe aplastic anemia patients and healthy subjects were deep-sequenced in the study. Patients were enrolled in the USA under clinicaltrials.gov protocols 00001620, 01623167, 00001397, 00071045, 00081523 and 00961064. Ficoll-Paque density gradient centrifugation was used to isolate peripheral blood mononuclear cells. Before DNA extraction, CD4+ and CD8+ T cells were sorted by FACS or by magnetic beads.

The sample was sorted CD4+, CD8+, or CD8+CD57+ T cells (not recorded which) from PBMCs. The chain was built from TRBV29-1 and TRBJ2-7, with TRBD2 matching 12 junction bases. The TCR originated in a human donor with aplastic anemia. The sequenced DNA is TGCAGCGTTGAACCTCCGGGACTAGCGGGCGGTGGTAACGAGCAGTACTTC. The encoded protein is CSVEPPGLAGGGNEQYF.